This T cell receptor beta chain came from a study of cytomegalovirus exposure and HLA in healthy donors. Across the study: For the approximately 360 genotyped donors, 75% to 90% fell within the Caucasian-associated ancestry cluster.

This CDR3 region has 14 residues. The germline gives CDR1 LNHDA, CDR2 SQIVND (reference sequence). V lost 2 bases and J lost 4; bases outside the gene matches: 4. Broader study findings: As confirmed in vitro, three CMV-associated chains were specific for CMV antigens. Roughly uniform depth of sequencing across donors was assumed in presence/absence analyses.

With 60 Vbeta and 13 Jbeta primers, the PCR was carried out. Clones were sequenced by immunoSEQ multiplex PCR, and TCRdb holds only the in-frame ones, with some missing. The data show around 170,000 clones, roughly 72% seen once. A word on this clone: Its antigen is as yet unknown.

The receptor's source is a man in his forties in good health and CMV-seronegative. The chain employs TRBV19 and TRBJ1-1, with 7 bases that match TRBD1. The sequenced sample was PBMCs. The CDR3 reads CASSIRGQSTEAFF. CDR3 sequence (DNA): TGTGCCAGTAGTATAAGGGGGCAGAGCACTGAAGCTTTCTTT.